This T cell receptor (beta chain) was recovered during a study of blood T cell repertoires in COVID-19. As for the study in general: Italy, Spain and the United States were the sources of the convalescent and acute COVID-19 samples.

This CDR3 region has 13 residues. Germline CDR1 and CDR2: MDHEN and SYDVKM. After removal of 5 bases from V and 6 bases from J, the junction contained 3 bases not matched to a gene. In the study's own analysis: Estimates of nucleated cell counts were drawn from the amplification of reference gene primers. Some clones are missing from TCRdb's copy, which holds only in-frame ones; the method was immunoSEQ multiplex PCR. V and J calls and clone size are copied from that table; D and trimming were computed from the DNA. The sample contains 210,000 or so clones, approximately 80% of which appear only once.

Specimen: peripheral blood. The source of this sequence is a woman aged 80 or older with COVID-19, enrolled during active disease. J is TRBJ1-5 and V is TRBV28, with 8 bases matching TRBD1. CDR3 sequence reads: CASSGTGSQPQHF. Written as DNA, the CDR3 is TGTGCCAGCAGTGGGACAGGATCTCAGCCCCAGCATTTT.